This T cell receptor beta chain was observed in a study of blood T cell repertoires in COVID-19. Assignment of participants to cohorts was predicated upon participant-reported clinical history. What the recovered Cohort 3 donors had was two negative PCRs, clearance, or symptom resolution. Deletions cut 7 bases from V and 4 bases from J, with 14 bases between. The germline V gene has CDR1 MDHEN and CDR2 SYDVKM. CDR3 length: 14 residues. Study processing details: Reference gene primer amplification in the assay estimated nucleated cell counts. The assay was immunoSEQ multiplex PCR, and TCRdb's table has in-frame clones only and misses some. For V, J and clone size, that table is used; D and trimming come from the DNA. This repertoire shows 290,000 or so clones, about nine tenths found once; its top ten account for roughly 3%.

The sequencing sample was made of PBMCs or T cells enriched from blood (not recorded which). This chain joins TRBV28 and TRBJ2-1; perhaps TRBD1 as D (6 bases). This clonotype was obtained from a woman between 18 and 29 years old who had recovered from COVID-19. This chain's CDR3 is CASTHARGYNEQFF. In DNA form, the CDR3 reads TGTGCCAGCACCCACGCCAGGGGATACAATGAGCAGTTCTTC.